The clone carrying this T cell receptor beta chain was found a few times. MiXCR was run by TCRdb on the 5' RACE reads, yielding one entry per CDR3 protein. The sample yields around 60,000 distinct CDR3 sequences, around 13% seen once. V was pared by 4 bases and J by 3 bases, with 7 bases of the junction left unmatched. The germline V gene has CDR1 SGDLS and CDR2 YYNGEE. CDR3 length equals 15 residues. This entry comes from a study of early T cells in non-severe SARS-CoV-2 infection. The sample taken for sequencing was whole blood. The chain is built from TRBV9 and TRBJ2-5, with 9 bases identical to TRBD1. This sequence was found in an adult who was a healthcare worker with PCR-confirmed SARS-CoV-2 infection or an uninfected control (not recorded which). DNA of the CDR3: TGTGCCAGCAGCTTGACCGGGACAGGGAAAGAGACCCAGTACTTC. It codes for CASSLTGTGKETQYF.